One sample yielded the 24 T cell receptor beta chains listed below, sequenced in a study of cytomegalovirus exposure and HLA in healthy donors. A multiplex PCR was run with 60 Vbeta primers and 13 Jbeta primers. This table comes from immunoSEQ multiplex PCR, and its TCRdb copy is limited to in-frame clones, with some not included. The data show around 150,000 clones, with roughly nine tenths seen just once and 0.85% to 1% held by the top ten. The sample was PBMCs. The receptors shown here come from a woman in her twenties or thirties in good health and CMV-seronegative.

The chain uses TRBV5-1 and TRBJ2-5; no clear D. Deletions cut 0 bases from V and 3 bases from J, with 9 bases between. There are 14 residues in the CDR3. Germline V CDR1 and CDR2: SGHRS, YFSETQ. CDR3 nucleotides: TGCGCCAGCAGCTTGGCCCCGGGTAAAGAGACCCAGTACTTC. Residues: CASSLAPGKETQYF. The whole variable domain, filled in from reference TRBV5-1 and TRBJ2-5, reads KAGVTQTPRYLIKTRGQQVTLSCSPISGHRSVSWYQQTPGQGLQFLFEYFSETQRNKGNFPGRFSGRQFSNSRSEMNVSTLELGDSALYLCASSLAPGKETQYFGPGTRLLVL.

The chain recombines TRBV27 with TRBJ1-5, with TRBD1 identical over 10 bases. CDR1 is MNHEY, CDR2 SMNVEV, per germline (reference sequence). Unmatched junction bases numbered 4, after V lost 5 bases and J lost 3 bases. The CDR3 is 15 amino acids. Written as DNA, the CDR3 is TGTGCCAGCAGTCCGGGACAGGGGCCCAATCAGCCCCAGCATTTT. It codes for CASSPGQGPNQPQHF.

The V call is TRBV28, the J call TRBJ2-3; D possibly corresponds to TRBD1 (6 bases). The CDR3 runs to 13 residues. Germline assignment: CDR1 MDHEN and CDR2 SYDVKM. The V and J ends lost 8 bases and 2 bases respectively, with 11 bases between them. Here the CDR3 reads CASRDTNTDTQYF. CDR3 coding DNA: TGTGCCAGCCGGGACACCAACACAGATACGCAGTATTTT. The variable domain in full, completed from reference TRBV28 and TRBJ2-3, reads DVKVTQSSRYLVKRTGEKVFLECVQDMDHENMFWYRQDPGLGLRLIYFSYDVKMKEKGDIPEGYSVSREKKERFSLILESASTNQTSMYLCASRDTNTDTQYFGPGTRLTVL.

The CDR3 region is CASKGPPGALNSPLHF. In nucleotides, the CDR3 is TGTGCCAGCAAGGGACCCCCAGGGGCGCTTAATTCACCCCTCCACTTT. The chain has TRBV7-9 and TRBJ1-6, with D perhaps matching TRBD1 (6 bases). The CDR3 contains 16 residues. CDR1 is SEHNR, CDR2 FQNEAQ, per germline (reference sequence). The ends were cut back, 7 bases at V and 6 bases at J, with 19 bases in the middle.

This clone is a singleton in its sample. CDR3 nucleotide sequence: TGTGCCAGCAGCCGAACACGGGACAGGAATGAAAAACTGTTTTTT. Translation: CASSRTRDRNEKLFF. This chain uses TRBV27 with TRBJ1-4; 8 bases line up with TRBD1. The CDR3 is made up of 15 amino acids. Per the germline V gene, CDR1 is MNHEY and CDR2 is SMNVEV (reference sequence). V shed 6 bases, J shed 5 bases, and the junction held 8 bases outside the gene matches.

The chain couples TRBV5-1 to TRBJ2-7; D gene unclear. The CDR3 covers 12 residues. V was pared by 1 base and J by 2 bases, with 4 bases between. Germline lookup yields CDR1 SGHRS and CDR2 YFSETQ. The CDR3 DNA is TGCGCCAGCAGCTTGTATGCCTACGAGCAGTACTTC. It yields the protein CASSLYAYEQYF.

J is TRBJ1-2 and V is TRBV9, with a possible D match to TRBD1 (6 bases). The CDR3 has 15 residues. Germline V gene data show CDR1 as SGDLS and CDR2 as YYNGEE. V dropped 3 bases and J dropped 4 bases, with 16 bases sitting between them. The CDR3 here is CASSARQAEPYGYTF. In DNA form, the CDR3 reads TGTGCCAGCAGCGCCCGACAGGCGGAGCCCTATGGCTACACCTTC.

The sample holds one count of this clone. The chain combines TRBV15 with TRBJ1-5, with a possible D match to TRBD1 (5 bases). The ends were cut back, 7 bases at V and 5 bases at J, with 18 bases in the middle. This CDR3 has 15 amino acids. From germline, CDR1 is LNHNV and CDR2 YYDKDF (reference sequence). In nucleotides, the CDR3 is TGTGCCACCACCCGCTGGGAGGGGCGGGATCAGCCCCAGCATTTT. Protein product: CATTRWEGRDQPQHF.

The genes are TRBV10-3 and TRBJ1-6; the D gene is possibly TRBD1 (6 bases). Germline CDR1 ENHRY, CDR2 SYGVKD. This CDR3 is built from 18 residues. The V end lost 0 bases, the J end lost 1 base, and 13 bases lay between the germline ends. The CDR3 region has the DNA TGTGCCATCAGTGAGTCAACAGGGAGTGTGTCCTATAATTCACCCCTCCACTTT. Protein product: CAISESTGSVSYNSPLHF.

The chain recombines TRBV28 with TRBJ2-1; TRBD2 might be the D (5 bases). This CDR3 has 14 residues. CDR1 is MDHEN, CDR2 SYDVKM, per germline. Trimming shortened V by 5 bases and J by 3 bases, and 11 bases separated the two germline ends. Here the CDR3 reads CASSPLAIYNEQFF. The CDR3 DNA follows: TGTGCCAGCAGTCCTTTAGCGATCTACAATGAGCAGTTCTTC.

The CDR3 DNA follows: TGTGCCAGCAGCCCACCTGCCGGGACAGTGTTAACAGATACGCAGTATTTT. This encodes CASSPPAGTVLTDTQYF. The chain is built from TRBV7-2 and TRBJ2-3; TRBD1 matches at 7 bases. Trimming removed 5 bases from V and 3 bases from J; junction bases left unmatched: 14. This CDR3 has 17 amino acids. Germline V gene lookup returns CDR1 SGHTA and CDR2 FQGNSA.

This sequence joins TRBV7-9 and TRBJ2-2; 7 bases align to TRBD1. This CDR3 comprises 14 residues. The germline V gene has CDR1 SEHNR and CDR2 FQNEAQ (reference sequence). V lost 5 bases, J lost 5 bases, and 5 bases stayed unmatched. CDR3 sequence (DNA): TGTGCCAGCAGCCCGTACAGGGGTACCGGGGAGCTGTTTTTT. Translation gives CASSPYRGTGELFF.

Here the CDR3 reads CASSEESYEQYF. Written as DNA, the CDR3 is TGTGCCAGCAGTGAGGAGTCCTACGAGCAGTACTTC. The rearrangement joins TRBV2 to TRBJ2-7; D gene unclear. Germline CDR1 SNHLY, CDR2 FYNNEI. V was trimmed by 3 bases and J by 1 base, leaving 4 bases between them. This CDR3 is built from 12 residues.

V gene TRBV6-5 combines with J gene TRBJ2-3, with 7 bases lining up with TRBD2. CDR3 length: 15 amino acids. After removal of 6 bases from V and 0 bases from J, the junction contained 6 bases not matched to a gene. Per the germline V gene, CDR1 is MNHEY and CDR2 is SVGAGI. The CDR3 reads CASSPDSGSTDTQYF. For the CDR3, the DNA is TGTGCCAGCAGCCCTGATAGCGGGAGCACAGATACGCAGTATTTT.

This chain links TRBV6-5 with TRBJ1-2; TRBD1 matches at 7 bases. This CDR3 region has 13 residues. Trimming at V came to 6 bases and at J to 1 base, leaving 2 bases not matched to a gene. The germline CDR1 and CDR2 sequences are MNHEY and SVGAGI. CDR3 in DNA: TGTGCCAGCAGCCGGGACAGTAACTATGGCTACACCTTC. Translating gives CASSRDSNYGYTF.

The chain combines TRBV19 with TRBJ2-3; tentative D call: TRBD2 (6 bases). Germline V CDR1 and CDR2: LNHDA, SQIVND (reference sequence). V lost 3 bases to trimming and J lost 4 bases, with 11 bases between them. CDR3 length: 14 residues. CDR3: CASSMAGTADTQYF. Written as DNA, the CDR3 is TGTGCCAGTAGTATGGCGGGGACCGCAGATACGCAGTATTTT.

V is TRBV7-9 and J is TRBJ1-2; TRBD1 matches 8 bases. The CDR3 contains 14 residues. CDR1 SEHNR and CDR2 FQNEAQ come from the germline V gene (reference sequence). V was pared by 3 bases and J by 7 bases, with 7 bases of the junction left unmatched. The DNA of the CDR3 is TGTGCCAGCAGCTTGTGGACAGGGCGAGGTGGCTACACCTTC. Residues: CASSLWTGRGGYTF.

CDR3 DNA sequence: TGTGCCAGCAGTCCCTCGGGCGGGAGCACAGATACGCAGTATTTT. Translation: CASSPSGGSTDTQYF. The chain uses TRBV28 and TRBJ2-3; TRBD2 is a possible D gene (5 bases). Germline values: CDR1 MDHEN, CDR2 SYDVKM. With 5 bases removed from V and 0 bases from J, the gap between germline ends came to 12 bases. This CDR3 is built from 15 residues.

The V and J genes are TRBV9 and TRBJ2-1, with D perhaps matching TRBD2 (5 bases). CDR1 and CDR2 (germline): SGDLS, YYNGEE. Trimming shortened V by 3 bases and J by 1 base, and 11 bases separated the two germline ends. This CDR3 has 15 amino acids. The CDR3 sequence is CASSAAGSSYNEQFF. In DNA, the CDR3 is TGTGCCAGCAGCGCCGCGGGTTCTTCCTACAATGAGCAGTTCTTC. The whole variable domain, filled in from reference TRBV9 and TRBJ2-1, reads DSGVTQTPKHLITATGQRVTLRCSPRSGDLSVYWYQQSLDQGLQFLIQYYNGEERAKGNILERFSAQQFPDLHSELNLSSLELGDSALYFCASSAAGSSYNEQFFGPGTRLTVL.

This clone was seen a few times. The J gene is TRBJ2-6, the V gene TRBV5-6; perhaps TRBD1 as D (6 bases). This CDR3 comprises 17 residues. V was cut by 4 bases and J by 3 bases, with 17 bases left in between. CDR1 SGHDT and CDR2 YYEEEE come from the germline V gene. CDR3 sequence reads: CASSPHQQGVGANVLTF. The CDR3 DNA reads as TGTGCCAGCAGCCCCCACCAACAGGGTGTTGGGGCCAACGTCCTGACTTTC.

V is TRBV21-1 and J is TRBJ2-6; the table's D call TRBD2 went unverified against the DNA. TRBV21-1 is a pseudogene. CDR3 size: 19 residues. CDR3 residues: CASSRTKAPPGSGANVLTF. Written as DNA, the CDR3 is TGTGCCAGCAGTAGAACCAAGGCCCCTCCGGGCTCTGGGGCCAACGTCCTGACTTTC.

This clone was seen a handful of times. This rearrangement joins TRBV29-1 to TRBJ1-4; D call uncertain. The V gene's germline CDR1 is SQVTM and CDR2 ANQGSEA. The CDR3 loop spans 12 amino acids. V was clipped by 3 bases and J by 10 bases, with 12 bases between them. In nucleotides, the CDR3 is TGCAGCGTTGACACCGGGGTAGGAAAACTGTTTTTT. Translation gives CSVDTGVGKLFF.

The V gene is TRBV27, the J gene TRBJ2-1, with 15 bases that match TRBD2. Trimming at V came to 5 bases and at J to 10 bases, leaving 6 bases not matched to a gene. The CDR3 has 15 amino acids. CDR1 and CDR2 (germline): MNHEY, SMNVEV (reference sequence). CDR3 residues: CASSQGLAGGGEQFF. As DNA, the CDR3 is TGTGCCAGCAGTCAAGGACTAGCGGGAGGGGGAGAGCAGTTCTTC.

This clone was recorded only once. V is TRBV28 and J is TRBJ2-1; 8 bases match TRBD2. The CDR3 is made up of 17 amino acids. J lost 7 bases, V lost 4 bases, and 15 bases had no gene match. CDR1 MDHEN and CDR2 SYDVKM come from the germline V gene. CDR3: CASSSPLAGGAGNEQFF. DNA for the CDR3: TGTGCCAGCAGTTCACCCCTGGCGGGAGGAGCGGGGAATGAGCAGTTCTTC.